These 12 T cell receptor beta chains came from one sample sequenced in a study of blood T cell repertoires in COVID-19. Produced via immunoSEQ multiplex PCR; TCRdb's table is partial and in-frame only. The sample includes about 140,000 clones, roughly 80% seen only once; the top ten take 3.5%. Sequencing used peripheral blood. The receptor source for this set is a man aged 65-85 years who had recovered from COVID-19.

The chain carries TRBV7-9 and TRBJ1-2, with TRBD1 matching 9 bases. Germline lookup yields CDR1 SEHNR and CDR2 FQNEAQ (reference sequence). The CDR3 is made up of 14 amino acids. The trim removed 5 bases at V and 8 bases at J, leaving 9 bases unmatched. CDR3 residues: CASSTEGQGLGYTF. CDR3 DNA sequence: TGTGCCAGCAGCACAGAGGGACAGGGCCTCGGCTACACCTTC.

This clone was found many times. V gene TRBV13 combines with J gene TRBJ1-4; TRBD1 agrees at 8 bases. Looked up from germline, CDR1 is PRHDT and CDR2 is FYEKMQ (reference sequence). The CDR3 contains 14 residues. The V gene end was trimmed by 3 bases and the J gene end by 7 bases; junction bases not matched to a gene: 4. CDR3: CASSFGQGGEKLFF. The CDR3 bases are TGTGCCAGCAGCTTCGGACAGGGCGGTGAAAAACTGTTTTTT. Together with reference TRBV13 and TRBJ1-4, the CDR3 gives the full variable domain: AAGVIQSPRHLIKEKRETATLKCYPIPRHDTVYWYQQGPGQDPQFLISFYEKMQSDKGSIPDRFSAQQFSDYHSELNMSSLELGDSALYFCASSFGQGGEKLFFGSGTQLSVL.

The gene calls are TRBV30 and TRBJ1-2; D remains unclear. The ends were cut back, 0 bases at V and 2 bases at J, with 25 bases in the middle. CDR3 length: 19 amino acids. CDR1 GTSNPN and CDR2 SVGIG come from the germline V gene (reference sequence). CDR3 DNA sequence: TGTGCCTGGAGTGTACGAATTCCCTCAAGCCGTGAGTTAAACTATGGCTACACCTTC. Encoded protein: CAWSVRIPSSRELNYGYTF.

The V call is TRBV28, the J call TRBJ1-2; D is perhaps TRBD1 (6 bases). The length of the CDR3 is 14 residues. Per the germline V gene, CDR1 is MDHEN and CDR2 is SYDVKM. Trimming cost V 6 bases and J 2 bases, with 13 bases left between them. As DNA, the CDR3 is TGTGCCAGCAGGGTATTTACAGGGAACTATGGCTACACCTTC. This encodes CASRVFTGNYGYTF.

The rearrangement joins TRBV5-1 to TRBJ2-1; 8 bases match TRBD2. This CDR3 region has 13 residues. The V segment lost 0 bases and the J segment 10 bases; nucleotides outside the gene matches: 3. Germline V gene data show CDR1 as SGHRS and CDR2 as YFSETQ. DNA for the CDR3: TGCGCCAGCAGCTTGGTCCTAGCGGGCGAGCAGTTCTTC. As protein: CASSLVLAGEQFF. The variable domain in full, completed from reference TRBV5-1 and TRBJ2-1, reads KAGVTQTPRYLIKTRGQQVTLSCSPISGHRSVSWYQQTPGQGLQFLFEYFSETQRNKGNFPGRFSGRQFSNSRSEMNVSTLELGDSALYLCASSLVLAGEQFFGPGTRLTVL.

This chain connects TRBV5-6 to TRBJ1-2, with no clear D. The germline V gene encodes CDR1 SGHDT and CDR2 YYEEEE. Trimming stripped 3 bases from V and 9 bases from J, with 15 bases between. CDR3 length: 13 amino acids. CDR3 coding DNA: TGTGCCAGCAGCTCCCGGGCCGGGGATCGCTACACCTTC. Its protein is CASSSRAGDRYTF.

This chain links TRBV5-4 with TRBJ2-7; D not certain. Trimming stripped 0 bases from V and 6 bases from J, with 16 bases between. In germline, CDR1 is SGHNT, CDR2 YYREEE (reference sequence). CDR3 size: 15 residues. Here the CDR3 DNA reads TGTGCCAGCAGCTTGGCCGGCGGAACTACGGCCGAGCAGTACTTC. Its translation is CASSLAGGTTAEQYF.

The DNA of the CDR3 is TGTGCCAGTAGCTCTCCCCACGAGCAGTACTTC. Protein product: CASSSPHEQYF. The V and J genes are TRBV19 and TRBJ2-7, with D unresolved. CDR1 and CDR2 (germline): LNHDA, SQIVND (reference sequence). The CDR3 sequence is 11 residues long. Trimming removed 6 bases at V and 5 bases at J, with 8 bases between.

This clone was counted once. J is TRBJ2-1 and V is TRBV7-9; D may be TRBD2 (6 bases). Germline V lookup: CDR1 SEHNR, CDR2 FQNEAQ (reference sequence). The V gene lost 4 bases and the J gene lost 14 bases, with 15 bases spanning the gap. The CDR3 is 12 residues long. As DNA, the CDR3 is TGTGCCAGCAGCTCCCTAACTAGCTGCGAGTTCTTC. This translates into CASSSLTSCEFF.

This chain links TRBV10-3 with TRBJ2-3; 12 nucleotides align to TRBD2. Germline assignment: CDR1 ENHRY and CDR2 SYGVKD. The CDR3 length is 15 residues. V dropped 5 bases and J dropped 6; count of bases not matched to a gene: 6. The CDR3 nucleotides are TGTGCCATCAGTTACTCTAGCGGGAGGGTGGATACGCAGTATTTT. It encodes CAISYSSGRVDTQYF.

This clone showed up many times. V is TRBV29-1 and J is TRBJ2-1, with D unresolved. The CDR3 is 10 amino acids. In germline, CDR1 is SQVTM, CDR2 ANQGSEA. The V end was cut by 6 bases, the J end by 3 bases, with 3 bases between. The CDR3 DNA is TGCAGCGTCATCTACAATGAGCAGTTCTTC. It specifies CSVIYNEQFF.

This rearrangement joins TRBV10-3 to TRBJ2-1; a possible D gene is TRBD2 (6 bases). Germline loops: CDR1 ENHRY, CDR2 SYGVKD. Trimming shortened V by 6 bases and J by 7 bases, and 16 bases separated the two germline ends. The CDR3 spans 14 residues. This CDR3 is CAIRPEAGSNEQFF. CDR3 in DNA: TGTGCCATCAGGCCCGAAGCGGGTTCTAATGAGCAGTTCTTC.